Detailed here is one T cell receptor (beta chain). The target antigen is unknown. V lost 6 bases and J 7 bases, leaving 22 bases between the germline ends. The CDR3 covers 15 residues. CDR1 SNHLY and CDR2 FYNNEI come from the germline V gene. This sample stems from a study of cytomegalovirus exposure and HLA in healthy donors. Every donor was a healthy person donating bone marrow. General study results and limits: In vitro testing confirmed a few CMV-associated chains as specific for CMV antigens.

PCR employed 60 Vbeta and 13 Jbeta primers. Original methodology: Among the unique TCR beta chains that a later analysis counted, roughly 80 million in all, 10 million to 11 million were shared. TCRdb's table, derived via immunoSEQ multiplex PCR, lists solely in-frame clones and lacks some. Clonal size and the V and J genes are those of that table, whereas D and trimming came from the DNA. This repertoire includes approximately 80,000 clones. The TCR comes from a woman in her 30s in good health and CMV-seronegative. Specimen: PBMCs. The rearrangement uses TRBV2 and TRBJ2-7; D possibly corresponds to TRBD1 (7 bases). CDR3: CASSPTGEPGGEQYF. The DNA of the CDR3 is TGTGCCAGCAGCCCAACTGGGGAACCAGGGGGGGAGCAGTACTTC.